These 13 T cell receptor beta chains were all obtained from the same sample, sequenced in a study of T cells in Graves' hyperthyroidism and ophthalmopathy. TCR beta CDR3 sequences were amplified from RNA transcripts. A first-round RT-PCR of the TCR CDR3 used the HTBI primer set. One entry per CDR3 protein, called by TCRdb with MiXCR from the multiplex PCR reads. The sample consists of 500,000 or so distinct CDR3 sequences, roughly 17% of them appearing once. The material sequenced was blood. The receptors originated from a young woman with Graves' ophthalmopathy.

The table lists this clonotype with many counts. V and J are TRBV29-1 and TRBJ2-5; 14 nucleotides match TRBD2. Germline V gene data show CDR1 as SQVTM and CDR2 as ANQGSEA. This CDR3 has 15 amino acids. The trim removed 3 bases at V and 5 bases at J, leaving 5 bases unmatched. The CDR3 spells CSVEGGTSGSETQYF. CDR3 nucleotide sequence: TGCAGCGTTGAGGGGGGGACTAGCGGGAGTGAGACCCAGTACTTC.

V gene TRBV7-3 combines with J gene TRBJ2-1; no clear D gene. Trimming left V 0 bases short and J 8 bases short, with 8 bases between. The germline gives CDR1 SGHTA, CDR2 FQGTGA. The CDR3 consists of 13 residues. CDR3 region: CASSLTGFDEQFF. CDR3 DNA sequence: TGTGCCAGCAGCTTAACAGGGTTCGATGAGCAGTTCTTC.

V usage is TRBV4-3 and J usage is TRBJ2-4; D is unclear. The V gene lost 1 base and the J gene lost 7 bases, with 14 bases spanning the gap. CDR1 is LGHNA and CDR2 is YSLEER in the germline V gene. This CDR3 has 15 amino acids. The CDR3 loop is CASSQGSHKANIQYF. The CDR3 nucleotides are TGCGCCAGCAGCCAAGGCAGTCACAAGGCGAACATTCAGTACTTC.

This clonotype was observed many times. V gene TRBV9 combines with J gene TRBJ2-3; D is unclear. The length of the CDR3 is 15 residues. The germline CDR1 and CDR2 sequences are SGDLS and YYNGEE. V shed 0 bases and J shed 1 base, with 9 bases lying between them. Written as DNA, the CDR3 is TGTGCCAGCAGCGTAGCGGTGACTGGCACAGATACGCAGTATTTT. Its translation: CASSVAVTGTDTQYF. Combining the CDR3 with reference TRBV9 and TRBJ2-3 gives the whole variable domain DSGVTQTPKHLITATGQRVTLRCSPRSGDLSVYWYQQSLDQGLQFLIQYYNGEERAKGNILERFSAQQFPDLHSELNLSSLELGDSALYFCASSVAVTGTDTQYFGPGTRLTVL.

This clonotype was picked up a small number of times. The chain has TRBV5-1 and TRBJ2-5; 10 bases are a match to TRBD2. The V gene's germline CDR1 is SGHRS and CDR2 YFSETQ. Trimming at V came to 2 bases and at J to 5 bases, leaving 6 bases not matched to a gene. This CDR3 contains 15 residues. The CDR3 DNA sequence: TGCGCCAGCAGCTTAATCAGCGGGAGGGAGGAGACCCAGTACTTC. This translates into CASSLISGREETQYF.

Ten or more counts support this clonotype. The rearrangement joins TRBV27 to TRBJ1-1; 7 bases align to TRBD1. V was pared by 2 bases and J by 7 bases, with 4 bases of the junction left unmatched. The CDR3 spans 13 residues. The germline CDR1 and CDR2 sequences are MNHEY and SMNVEV (reference sequence). Here the CDR3 reads CASSLDREGEAFF. CDR3 DNA sequence: TGTGCCAGCAGTTTAGACAGGGAAGGTGAAGCTTTCTTT.

This clonotype was counted many times. V is TRBV7-8 and J is TRBJ1-1; no clear D gene. The V and J ends lost 4 bases and 0 bases respectively, with 12 bases between them. The CDR3 contains 15 residues. Germline loops: CDR1 SGHVS, CDR2 FQNEAQ. In DNA, the CDR3 is TGTGCCAGCAGCTCCCCGGGAACTTTGAACACTGAAGCTTTCTTT. Translation gives CASSSPGTLNTEAFF.

This clonotype was observed at least ten times. The J gene is TRBJ1-2, the V gene TRBV20-1; the match to TRBD1 covers 7 bases. Germline CDR1 and CDR2: DFQATT and SNEGSKA (reference sequence). The CDR3 is 13 residues long. V was pared by 6 bases and J by 2 bases, with 6 bases of the junction left unmatched. CDR3 sequence: CSARQGENYGYTF. CDR3 bases: TGCAGTGCCAGACAGGGAGAGAACTATGGCTACACCTTC.

The chain employs TRBV28 and TRBJ2-5; 7 bases map to TRBD1. The CDR3 covers 15 residues. CDR1 is MDHEN and CDR2 is SYDVKM in the germline V gene. V gave up 5 bases and J gave up 6 bases; unmatched junction bases: 12. CDR3 residues: CASSTPRGSRKTQYF. The CDR3 DNA reads TGTGCCAGCAGTACCCCCAGGGGGAGCCGAAAGACCCAGTACTTC.

This clonotype was counted at least ten times. The gene calls are TRBV7-8 and TRBJ2-7, with TRBD2 matching over 11 bases. In germline, CDR1 is SGHVS, CDR2 FQNEAQ. The CDR3 length is 16 residues. Losses at the gene ends were 7 bases for V and 2 bases for J; bases not matched to a gene: 10. The CDR3 DNA is TGTGCCAGCACCCCGGCGGCACTAGCGGGAGCCTACGAGCAGTACTTC. It yields the protein CASTPAALAGAYEQYF.

CDR3 region: CASSQDLAVGGVSYNEQFF. CDR3 sequence (DNA): TGTGCCAGCAGCCAAGATCTCGCAGTAGGGGGGGTATCCTACAATGAGCAGTTCTTC. The chain employs TRBV3-1 and TRBJ2-1; maybe TRBD2 (7 bases). Trimming stripped 0 bases from V and 1 base from J, with 19 bases between. The CDR3 consists of 19 residues. Germline V gene data show CDR1 as LGHDT and CDR2 as YNNKEL (reference sequence).

The chain uses TRBV20-1 and TRBJ2-5; D may be TRBD1 (5 bases). The CDR3 runs to 13 residues. V shed 3 bases and J shed 2 bases, with 10 bases lying between them. CDR1 is DFQATT and CDR2 is SNEGSKA in the germline V gene (reference sequence). The CDR3, as DNA: TGCAGTGCTAGGCCAGGGATACAAGAGACCCAGTACTTC. It encodes CSARPGIQETQYF.

The sample holds many counts of this clonotype. V is TRBV20-1 and J is TRBJ1-2, with D possibly TRBD1 on 6 matching bases. The V gene's germline CDR1 is DFQATT and CDR2 SNEGSKA (reference sequence). Trimming took off 5 bases at V and 4 bases at J, with 17 bases between the two ends. This CDR3 is built from 14 residues. CDR3 bases: TGCAGTGCTTGGGGGGAGACGGACAGCTATGGCTACACCTTC. This translates into CSAWGETDSYGYTF.